Following are 2 T cell receptor beta chains from one sample sequenced in a study of shared clonotypes between healthy human individuals. Libraries were prepared by immunoSEQ multiplex PCR; TCRdb keeps only in-frame clonotypes and omits some of them. Of 950,000 to 1,200,000 clones in the sample, roughly 77% were seen once. Sequences were obtained from memory CD4+ T cells from PBMCs. The subset: CD45RA-negative fraction. These receptors originate from a man between 18 and 35 years old in good health. Some clones in this sample may be carry-over from other donors' samples.

This clone was seen a handful of times. The CDR3 DNA follows: TGTGCCAGCAGCTTAATGGGCCAACAGCCCCAGCATTTT. Protein: CASSLMGQQPQHF. J is TRBJ1-5 and V is TRBV7-2; the D is unclear. Trimming left V 2 bases short and J 7 bases short, with 9 bases between. This CDR3 has 13 residues. The germline CDR1 and CDR2 sequences are SGHTA and FQGNSA. The whole variable domain, remainder taken from reference TRBV7-2 and TRBJ1-5, is GAGVSQSPSNKVTEKGKDVELRCDPISGHTALYWYRQSLGQGLEFLIYFQGNSAPDKSGLPSDRFSAERTGGSVSTLTIQRTQQEDSAVYLCASSLMGQQPQHFGDGTRLSIL.

The chain joins TRBV28 to TRBJ1-1, with a weak D call TRBD1 (5 bases). The germline V and J ends were trimmed by 9 bases and 1 base, with 21 bases remaining between them. The CDR3 has 16 residues. Germline CDR1 is MDHEN and CDR2 is SYDVKM. CDR3 DNA sequence: TGTGCCAGTCGCTCTTGGATAGGGGTCGGGAACACTGAAGCTTTCTTT. Translating gives CASRSWIGVGNTEAFF.